Described below is a single TCR beta chain sequence and its context. Patients in Seattle were enrolled during active infection, then followed longitudinally. Original handling: Reference gene primer amplification gave nucleated cell count estimates. Generated by immunoSEQ multiplex PCR, the TCRdb table keeps only in-frame clones and is missing some. V and J calls and clone size are those listed in that table; D and trimming were worked out from the DNA. The data hold roughly 380,000 clones, with roughly 89% observed a single time. The sample originates from a study of blood T cell repertoires in COVID-19. Study-wide background: The United States, Italy and Spain were the sources of the acute and convalescent COVID-19 samples.

The TCR originated in a woman aged 55-70 years with COVID-19, enrolled during active disease. Sequenced material: peripheral blood.

The CDR3 reads CASSRTGGAGNTGGYTF. In nucleotides, the CDR3 is TGCGCCAGCAGCCGTACAGGGGGCGCAGGGAACACGGGTGGCTACACCTTC. The gene calls are TRBV5-1 and TRBJ1-2; 9 bases line up with TRBD1. Germline values: CDR1 SGHRS, CDR2 YFSETQ. The CDR3 totals 17 residues. Unmatched junction bases numbered 17, after V lost 4 bases and J lost 7 bases. Together with reference TRBV5-1 and TRBJ1-2, the CDR3 gives the full variable domain: KAGVTQTPRYLIKTRGQQVTLSCSPISGHRSVSWYQQTPGQGLQFLFEYFSETQRNKGNFPGRFSGRQFSNSRSEMNVSTLELGDSALYLCASSRTGGAGNTGGYTFGSGTRLTVV.